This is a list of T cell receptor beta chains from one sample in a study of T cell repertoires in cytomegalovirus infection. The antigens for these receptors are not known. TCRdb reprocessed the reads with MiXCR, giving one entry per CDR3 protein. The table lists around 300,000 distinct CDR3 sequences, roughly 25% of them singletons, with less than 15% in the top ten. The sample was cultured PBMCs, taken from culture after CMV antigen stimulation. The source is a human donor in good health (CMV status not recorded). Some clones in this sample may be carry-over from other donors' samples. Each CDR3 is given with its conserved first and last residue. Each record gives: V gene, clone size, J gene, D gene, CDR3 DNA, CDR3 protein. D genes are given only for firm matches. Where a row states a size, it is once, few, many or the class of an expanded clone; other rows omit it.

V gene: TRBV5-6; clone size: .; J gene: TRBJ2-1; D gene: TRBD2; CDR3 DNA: TGTGCCAGCAGCCCCGGACTAGAGGTTGAGCAGTTCTTC; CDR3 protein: CASSPGLEVEQFF
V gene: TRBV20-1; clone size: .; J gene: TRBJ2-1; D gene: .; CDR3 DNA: TGCAGTGCTAGGCAGGCTTCTGAGCAGTTCTTC; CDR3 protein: CSARQASEQFF
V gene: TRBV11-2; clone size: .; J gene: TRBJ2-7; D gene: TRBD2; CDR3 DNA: TGTGCCAGCAGTGAGCGGGGCACGACCTACGAGCAGTACTTC; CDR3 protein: CASSERGTTYEQYF
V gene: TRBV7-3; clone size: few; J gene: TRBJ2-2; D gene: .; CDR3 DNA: TGTGCCAGCGGCAGGGACACCGGGGAGCTGTTTTTT; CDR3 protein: CASGRDTGELFF
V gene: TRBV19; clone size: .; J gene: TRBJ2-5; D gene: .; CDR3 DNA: TGTGCCAGTAGTCTCTATGGGGCTAGAGGGGCCCAAGAGACCCAGTACTTC; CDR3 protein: CASSLYGARGAQETQYF
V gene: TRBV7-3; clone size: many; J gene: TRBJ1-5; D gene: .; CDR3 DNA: TGTGCCAGCAGCCCGGTGGCCGGTCAGCCCCAGCATTTT; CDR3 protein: CASSPVAGQPQHF
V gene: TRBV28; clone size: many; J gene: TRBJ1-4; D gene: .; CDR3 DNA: TGTGCCAGCAGTTCCCGGACATCGTATACTCCAACTAATGAAAAACTGTTTTTT; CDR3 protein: CASSSRTSYTPTNEKLFF
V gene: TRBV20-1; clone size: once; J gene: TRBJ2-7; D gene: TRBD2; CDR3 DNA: TGCAGTGCTAGAGATCCCGCGGGAGCGGTAGAGCAGTACTTC; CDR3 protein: CSARDPAGAVEQYF
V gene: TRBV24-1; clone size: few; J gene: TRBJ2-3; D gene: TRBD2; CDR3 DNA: TGTGCCACCAGTGATCATTCGGGACTAGCGGGAGCTTCGGATACGCAGTATTTT; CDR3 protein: CATSDHSGLAGASDTQYF
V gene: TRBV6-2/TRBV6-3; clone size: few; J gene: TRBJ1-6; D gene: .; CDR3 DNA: TGTGCCAGCAGTTACCGAGGACATCCCGGGGGGGATTCACCCCTCCACTTT; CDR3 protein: CASSYRGHPGGDSPLHF
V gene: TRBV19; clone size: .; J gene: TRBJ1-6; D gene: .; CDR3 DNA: TGTGCCAGTAGTCCGTGGACAGTTAGAAATTCACCCCTCCACTTT; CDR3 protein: CASSPWTVRNSPLHF
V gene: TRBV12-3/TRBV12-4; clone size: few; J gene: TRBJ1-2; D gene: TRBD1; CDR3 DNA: TGTGCCAGCAGTTCGGCTCCCCCTGGACAGGGGCGGTATGGCTACACCTTC; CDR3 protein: CASSSAPPGQGRYGYTF
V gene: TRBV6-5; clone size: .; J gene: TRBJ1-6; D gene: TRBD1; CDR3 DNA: TGTGCCAGCAGTTACTTGGCAGGGGGCAATTCACCCCTCCACTTT; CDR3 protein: CASSYLAGGNSPLHF
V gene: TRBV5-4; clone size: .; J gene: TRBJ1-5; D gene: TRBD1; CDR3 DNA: TGTGCCAGCCTAGGACAGGGGGCTGGCGGCAATCAGCCCCAGCATTTT; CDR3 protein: CASLGQGAGGNQPQHF
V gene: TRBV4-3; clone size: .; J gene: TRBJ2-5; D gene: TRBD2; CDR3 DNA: TGCGCCAGCAGCCAAGGGTTCCGCCAGGGACTAGCGGGAGATATACAAGAGACCCAGTACTTC; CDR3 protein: CASSQGFRQGLAGDIQETQYF
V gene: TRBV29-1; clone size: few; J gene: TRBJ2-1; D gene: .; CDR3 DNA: TGCAGCGCGGGCCCGGACTACCCCGGCGGCTCCTACAATGAGCAGTTCTTC; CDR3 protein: CSAGPDYPGGSYNEQFF
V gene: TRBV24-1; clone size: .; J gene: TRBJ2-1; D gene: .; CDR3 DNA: TGTGCCACCAGTGAGTCGGGGACCAACTACAATGAGCAGTTCTTC; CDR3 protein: CATSESGTNYNEQFF
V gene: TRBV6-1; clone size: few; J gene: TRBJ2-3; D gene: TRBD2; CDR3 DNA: TGTGCCAGCAGTTATAATAGCGGGAGAGGGGCAGATACGCAGTATTTT; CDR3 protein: CASSYNSGRGADTQYF
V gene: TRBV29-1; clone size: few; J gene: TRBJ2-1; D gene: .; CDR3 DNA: TGCAGCGTTGAAGATCAGGATAGGATTTTCGTGCAGTTCTTC; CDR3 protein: CSVEDQDRIFVQFF
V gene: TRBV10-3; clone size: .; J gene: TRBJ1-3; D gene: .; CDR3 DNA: TGTGCCATCAGTGATTGGACGGACAGCTCTGGAAACACCATATATTTT; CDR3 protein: CAISDWTDSSGNTIYF
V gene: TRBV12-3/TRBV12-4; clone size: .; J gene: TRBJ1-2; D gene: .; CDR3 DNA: TGTGCCAGCAGTTTGCGTCGTAGGGATTTAAACTATGGCTACACCTTC; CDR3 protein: CASSLRRRDLNYGYTF
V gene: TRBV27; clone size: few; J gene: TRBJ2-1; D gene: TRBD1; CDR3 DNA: TGTGCCAGCAGTTCGGCCCGGACAGGGAGGATTTTCGGCGATGAGCAGTTCTTC; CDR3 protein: CASSSARTGRIFGDEQFF
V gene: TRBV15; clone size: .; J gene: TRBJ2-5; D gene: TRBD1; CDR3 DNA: TGTGCCACCAGCAGGACCCGCAGACAGGGGGCGGAAGAGACCCAGTACTTC; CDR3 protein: CATSRTRRQGAEETQYF
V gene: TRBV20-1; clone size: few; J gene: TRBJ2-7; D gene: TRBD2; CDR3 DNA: TGCAGTGCTAGAGCTCCGGGACTAGCCTACGAGCAGTACTTC; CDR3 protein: CSARAPGLAYEQYF
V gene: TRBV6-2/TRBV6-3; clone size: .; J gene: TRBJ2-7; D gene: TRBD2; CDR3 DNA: TGTGCCAGCAGTTACATCGCCGGGAGGTCAAGCTCCTACGAGCAGTACTTC; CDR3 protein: CASSYIAGRSSSYEQYF
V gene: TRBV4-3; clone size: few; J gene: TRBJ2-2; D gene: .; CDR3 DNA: TGCGCCAGCAGCCAAGATCGTCGCCGCACCGGGGAGCTGTTTTTT; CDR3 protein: CASSQDRRRTGELFF
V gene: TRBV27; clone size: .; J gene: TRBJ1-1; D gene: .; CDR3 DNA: TGTGCCAGCAGTTTATCAGAGGGACTGGAAGCTTTCTTT; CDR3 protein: CASSLSEGLEAFF
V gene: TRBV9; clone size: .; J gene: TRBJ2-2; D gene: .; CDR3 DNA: TGTGCCAGCAGCGTATCAGGGGCTCGAGGGGAGCTGTTTTTT; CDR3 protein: CASSVSGARGELFF
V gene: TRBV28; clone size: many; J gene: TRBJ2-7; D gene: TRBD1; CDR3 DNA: TGTGCCAGCACACCTCGACAGGGAACTTTCGTCTACGAGCAGTACTTC; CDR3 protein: CASTPRQGTFVYEQYF
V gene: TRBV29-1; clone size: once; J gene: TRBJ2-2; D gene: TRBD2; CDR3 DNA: TGCAGCGTTAGCGGGATATCCACCGGGGAGCTGTTTTTT; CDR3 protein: CSVSGISTGELFF
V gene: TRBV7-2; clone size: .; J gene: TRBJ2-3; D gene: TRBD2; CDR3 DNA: TGTGCCAGCAGCTCGGGACTAGCGGGGGGAGATACGCAGTATTTT; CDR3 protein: CASSSGLAGGDTQYF
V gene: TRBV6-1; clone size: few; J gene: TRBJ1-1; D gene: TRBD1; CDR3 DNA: TGTGCCAGCCGGGACAGGGCGTGGACTGAAGCTTTCTTT; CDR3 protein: CASRDRAWTEAFF
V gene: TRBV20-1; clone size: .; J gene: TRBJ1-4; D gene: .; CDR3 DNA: TGCAGTGCTAGCAGGGAGGGTGAAAAACTGTTTTTT; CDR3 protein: CSASREGEKLFF
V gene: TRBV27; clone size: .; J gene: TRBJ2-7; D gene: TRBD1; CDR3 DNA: TGTGCCAGCAGTCTCCCACCGGGACAGGGGGCGGACGAGCAGTACTTC; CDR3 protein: CASSLPPGQGADEQYF
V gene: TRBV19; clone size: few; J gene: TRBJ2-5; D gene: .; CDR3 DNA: TGTGCCAGTAGTATAGATTCCGGGCAACAAGAGACCCAGTACTTC; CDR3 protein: CASSIDSGQQETQYF
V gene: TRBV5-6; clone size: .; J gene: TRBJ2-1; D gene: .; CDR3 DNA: TGTGCCAGCAGCTTGAGGGGAGGGGGGTACAATGAGCAGTTCTTC; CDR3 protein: CASSLRGGGYNEQFF
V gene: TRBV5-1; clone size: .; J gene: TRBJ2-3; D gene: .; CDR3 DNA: TGCGCCAGCAGCCCGGGAAAAGGACTCCCGGATACGCAGTATTTT; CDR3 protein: CASSPGKGLPDTQYF
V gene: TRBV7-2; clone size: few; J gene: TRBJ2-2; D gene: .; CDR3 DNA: TGTGCCAGCAGCTTAGAATTATATGGGGACTCGGAAACAAGACAGAACACCGGGGAGCTGTTTTTT; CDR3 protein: CASSLELYGDSETRQNTGELFF
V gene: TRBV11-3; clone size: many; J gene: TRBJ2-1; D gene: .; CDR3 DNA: TGTGCCAGCAGCTTAGGGGCTAATGAGCAGTTCTTC; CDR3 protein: CASSLGANEQFF
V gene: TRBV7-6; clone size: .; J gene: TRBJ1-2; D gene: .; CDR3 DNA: TGTGCCAGCAGCTCCGGGGGGGGGGCGGACTATGGCTACACCTTC; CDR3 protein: CASSSGGGADYGYTF
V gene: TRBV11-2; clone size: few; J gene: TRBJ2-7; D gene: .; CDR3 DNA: TGTGCCAGCAGCTTAGCGGGCCGCCCCTACGAGCAGTACTTC; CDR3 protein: CASSLAGRPYEQYF
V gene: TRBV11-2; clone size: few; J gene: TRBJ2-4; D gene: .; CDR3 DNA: TGTGCCAGCAGCCCCTCCAAAAACATTCAGTACTTC; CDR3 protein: CASSPSKNIQYF
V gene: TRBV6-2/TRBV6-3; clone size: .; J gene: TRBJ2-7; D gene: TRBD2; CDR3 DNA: TGTGCCAGCAGCCGGACTAGCGGGCTGGCCTACGAGCAGTACTTC; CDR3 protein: CASSRTSGLAYEQYF
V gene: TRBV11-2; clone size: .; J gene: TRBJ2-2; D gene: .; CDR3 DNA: TGTGCCAGCAGCTTAGTCAGAGGGGGTCGCACCGGGGAGCTGTTTTTT; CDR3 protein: CASSLVRGGRTGELFF
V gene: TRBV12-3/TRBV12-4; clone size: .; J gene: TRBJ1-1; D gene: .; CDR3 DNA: TGTGCCAGCAGTTTTAGGTGGGGGCGGAACACTGAAGCTTTCTTT; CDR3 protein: CASSFRWGRNTEAFF
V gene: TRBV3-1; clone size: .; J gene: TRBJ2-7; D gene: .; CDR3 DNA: TGTGCCAGCAGCCAGGACTATGTGAGCTACGAGCAGTACTTC; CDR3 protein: CASSQDYVSYEQYF
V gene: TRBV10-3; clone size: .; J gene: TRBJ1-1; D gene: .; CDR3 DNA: TGTGCCATCAGTGAGTCGGGGGGATTCGGCACTGAAGCTTTCTTT; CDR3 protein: CAISESGGFGTEAFF
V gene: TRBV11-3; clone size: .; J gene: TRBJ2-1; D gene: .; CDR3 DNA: TGTGCCAGCAGCCGAGATTACAGGGACGGGGTCTTATCGGGCTACAATGAGCAGTTCTTC; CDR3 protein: CASSRDYRDGVLSGYNEQFF
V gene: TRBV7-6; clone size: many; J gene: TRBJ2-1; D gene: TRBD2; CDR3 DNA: TGTGCCAGCAGCCAGACCGGGACTAGCGGGGCAAATGAGCAGTTCTTC; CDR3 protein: CASSQTGTSGANEQFF
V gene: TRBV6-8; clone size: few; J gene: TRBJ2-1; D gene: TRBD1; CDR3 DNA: TGTGCCAGCGGGGCCGGACAGGGGGCTTACAATGAGCAGTTCTTC; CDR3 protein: CASGAGQGAYNEQFF
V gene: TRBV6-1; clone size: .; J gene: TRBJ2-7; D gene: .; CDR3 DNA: TGTGCCAGCAGTGAGTCGAGAACCCACGAGCAGTACTTC; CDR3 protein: CASSESRTHEQYF
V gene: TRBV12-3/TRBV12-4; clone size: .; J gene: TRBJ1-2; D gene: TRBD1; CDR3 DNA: TGTGCCAGCAGCCAGGGACAGGGGTATGGCTACACCTTC; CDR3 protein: CASSQGQGYGYTF
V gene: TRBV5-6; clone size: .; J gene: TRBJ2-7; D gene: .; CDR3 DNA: TGTGCCGGCAGCTTCACCAGGGGCCACGAGCAGTACTTC; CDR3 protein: CAGSFTRGHEQYF
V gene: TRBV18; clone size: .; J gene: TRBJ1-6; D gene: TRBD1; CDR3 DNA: TGTGCCAGCTCACCAGGGACAGGGGTTAATTCACCCCTCCACTTT; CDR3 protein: CASSPGTGVNSPLHF
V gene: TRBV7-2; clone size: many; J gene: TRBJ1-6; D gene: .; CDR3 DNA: TGTGCCAGCAGCTTAAGCGCAGGATTGAATTCACCCCTCCACTTT; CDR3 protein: CASSLSAGLNSPLHF